The T cell receptor beta chain described here comes from a study of technical replicates of blood from several donors. TCRdb's table, derived via immunoSEQ multiplex PCR, lists solely in-frame clones and lacks some. The sample lists tens of thousands of clones; 94% were seen once. The sequence came from a human donor in good health. Sequenced material: T cells isolated from PBMCs.

CDR3 amino acids: CASSVEPTDTHRTGYTF. The CDR3 nucleotides read TGTGCCAGCAGCGTAGAGCCCACGGACACCCACCGGACTGGCTACACCTTC. J is TRBJ1-2 and V is TRBV9, with a possible D match to TRBD1 (5 bases). This CDR3 spans 17 amino acids. The germline CDR1 and CDR2 sequences are SGDLS and YYNGEE. V was cut by 0 bases and J by 7 bases, with 22 bases left in between. Using reference TRBV9 and TRBJ1-2 for the parts outside the CDR3, the full variable domain is DSGVTQTPKHLITATGQRVTLRCSPRSGDLSVYWYQQSLDQGLQFLIQYYNGEERAKGNILERFSAQQFPDLHSELNLSSLELGDSALYFCASSVEPTDTHRTGYTFGSGTRLTVV.